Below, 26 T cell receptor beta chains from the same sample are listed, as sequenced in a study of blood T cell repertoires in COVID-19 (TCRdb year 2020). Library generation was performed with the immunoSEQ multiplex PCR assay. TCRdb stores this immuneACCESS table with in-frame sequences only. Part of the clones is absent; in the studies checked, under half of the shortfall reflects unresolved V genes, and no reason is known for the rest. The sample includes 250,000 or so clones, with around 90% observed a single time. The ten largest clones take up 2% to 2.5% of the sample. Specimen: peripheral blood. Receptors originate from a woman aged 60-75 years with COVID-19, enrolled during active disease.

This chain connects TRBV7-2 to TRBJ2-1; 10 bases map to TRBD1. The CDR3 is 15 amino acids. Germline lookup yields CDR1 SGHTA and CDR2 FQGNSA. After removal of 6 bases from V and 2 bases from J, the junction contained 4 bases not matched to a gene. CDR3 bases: TGTGCCAGCAGATCCGGGACAGGGGCCTACAATGAGCAGTTCTTC. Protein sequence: CASRSGTGAYNEQFF.

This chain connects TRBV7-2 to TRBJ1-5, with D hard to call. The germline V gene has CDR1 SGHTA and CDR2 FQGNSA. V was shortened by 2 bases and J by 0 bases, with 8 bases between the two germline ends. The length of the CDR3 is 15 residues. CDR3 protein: CASSLSGVSNQPQHF. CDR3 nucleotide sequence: TGTGCCAGCAGCTTATCCGGGGTTAGCAATCAGCCCCAGCATTTT.

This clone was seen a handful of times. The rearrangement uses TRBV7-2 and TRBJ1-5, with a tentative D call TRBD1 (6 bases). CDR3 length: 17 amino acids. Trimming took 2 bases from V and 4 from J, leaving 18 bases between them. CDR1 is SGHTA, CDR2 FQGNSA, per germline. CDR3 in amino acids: CASSLRPGGAGNQPQHF. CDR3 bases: TGTGCCAGCAGCTTAAGGCCTGGGGGCGCTGGTAATCAGCCCCAGCATTTT.

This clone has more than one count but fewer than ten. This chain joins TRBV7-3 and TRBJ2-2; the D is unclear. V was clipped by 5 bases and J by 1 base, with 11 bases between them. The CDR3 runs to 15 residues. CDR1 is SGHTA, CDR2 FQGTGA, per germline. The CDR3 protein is CASSPRHMNTGELFF. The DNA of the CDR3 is TGTGCCAGCAGCCCCAGACACATGAACACCGGGGAGCTGTTTTTT.

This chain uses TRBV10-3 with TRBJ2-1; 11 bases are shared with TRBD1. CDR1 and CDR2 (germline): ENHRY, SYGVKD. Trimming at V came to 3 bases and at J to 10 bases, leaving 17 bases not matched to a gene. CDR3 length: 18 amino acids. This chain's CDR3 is CAISEVGDRGSRSEEQFF. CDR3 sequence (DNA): TGTGCCATCAGTGAAGTAGGGGACAGGGGGTCCCGGTCAGAGGAGCAGTTCTTC.

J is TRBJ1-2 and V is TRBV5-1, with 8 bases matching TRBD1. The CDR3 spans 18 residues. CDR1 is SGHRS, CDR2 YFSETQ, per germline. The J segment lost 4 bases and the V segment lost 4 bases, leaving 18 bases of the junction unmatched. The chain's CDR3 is CASSRTTGQAGTIYGYTF. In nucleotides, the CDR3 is TGCGCCAGCAGCCGAACCACGGGACAGGCAGGAACCATCTATGGCTACACCTTC.

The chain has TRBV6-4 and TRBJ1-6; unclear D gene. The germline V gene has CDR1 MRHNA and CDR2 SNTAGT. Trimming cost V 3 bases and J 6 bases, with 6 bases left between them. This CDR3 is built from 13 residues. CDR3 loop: CASSEYSNSPLHF. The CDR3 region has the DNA TGTGCCAGCAGTGAATACTCTAATTCACCCCTCCACTTT.

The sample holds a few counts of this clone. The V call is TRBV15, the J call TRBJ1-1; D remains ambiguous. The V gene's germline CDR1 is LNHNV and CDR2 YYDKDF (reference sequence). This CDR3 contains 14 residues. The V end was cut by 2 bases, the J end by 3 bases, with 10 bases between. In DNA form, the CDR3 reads TGTGCCACCAGCAGATCTGAGGTGTACACTGAAGCTTTCTTT. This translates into CATSRSEVYTEAFF.

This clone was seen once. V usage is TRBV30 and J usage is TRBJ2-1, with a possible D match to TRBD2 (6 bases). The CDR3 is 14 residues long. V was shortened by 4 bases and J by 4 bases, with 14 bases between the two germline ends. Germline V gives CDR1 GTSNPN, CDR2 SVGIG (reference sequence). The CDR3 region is CAWNTHGGYNEQFF. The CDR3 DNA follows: TGTGCCTGGAATACTCACGGGGGATACAATGAGCAGTTCTTC. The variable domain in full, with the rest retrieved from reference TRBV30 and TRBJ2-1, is SQTIHQWPATLVQPVGSPLSLECTVEGTSNPNLYWYRQAAGRGLQLLFYSVGIGQISSEVPQNLSASRPQDRQFILSSKKLLLSDSGFYLCAWNTHGGYNEQFFGPGTRLTVL.

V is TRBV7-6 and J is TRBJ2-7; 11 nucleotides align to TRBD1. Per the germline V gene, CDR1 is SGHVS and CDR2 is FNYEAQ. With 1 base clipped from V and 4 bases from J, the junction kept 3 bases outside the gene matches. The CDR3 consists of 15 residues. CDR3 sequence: CASSLGDRGTYEQYF. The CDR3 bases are TGTGCCAGCAGCTTAGGGGACAGGGGGACGTACGAGCAGTACTTC.

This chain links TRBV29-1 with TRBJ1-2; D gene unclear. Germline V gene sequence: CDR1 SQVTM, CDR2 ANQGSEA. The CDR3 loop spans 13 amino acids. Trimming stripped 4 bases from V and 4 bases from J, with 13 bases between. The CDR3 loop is CSVGLGATYGYTF. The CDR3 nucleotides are TGCAGCGTTGGCCTTGGTGCTACCTATGGCTACACCTTC. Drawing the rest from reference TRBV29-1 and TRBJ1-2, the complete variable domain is SAVISQKPSRDICQRGTSLTIQCQVDSQVTMMFWYRQQPGQSLTLIATANQGSEATYESGFVIDKFPISRPNLTFSTLTVSNMSPEDSSIYLCSVGLGATYGYTFGSGTRLTVV.

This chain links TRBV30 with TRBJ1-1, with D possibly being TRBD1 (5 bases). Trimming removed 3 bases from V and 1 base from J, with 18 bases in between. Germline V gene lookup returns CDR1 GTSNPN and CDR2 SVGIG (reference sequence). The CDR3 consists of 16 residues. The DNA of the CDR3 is TGTGCCTGGAGAGTCCGACGGCGGGGGGGGAACACTGAAGCTTTCTTT. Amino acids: CAWRVRRRGGNTEAFF. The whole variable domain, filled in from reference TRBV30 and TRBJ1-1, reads SQTIHQWPATLVQPVGSPLSLECTVEGTSNPNLYWYRQAAGRGLQLLFYSVGIGQISSEVPQNLSASRPQDRQFILSSKKLLLSDSGFYLCAWRVRRRGGNTEAFFGQGTRLTVV.

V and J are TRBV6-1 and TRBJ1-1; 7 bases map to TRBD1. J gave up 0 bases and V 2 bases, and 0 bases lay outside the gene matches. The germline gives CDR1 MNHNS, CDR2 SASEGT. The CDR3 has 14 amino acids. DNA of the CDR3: TGTGCCAGCAGTGAACAGGGGGTGAACACTGAAGCTTTCTTT. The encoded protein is CASSEQGVNTEAFF.

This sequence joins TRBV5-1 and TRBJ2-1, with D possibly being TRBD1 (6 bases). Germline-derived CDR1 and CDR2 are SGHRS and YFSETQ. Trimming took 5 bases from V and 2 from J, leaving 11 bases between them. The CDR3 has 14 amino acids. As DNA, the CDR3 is TGCGCCAGCAGTTCAGGGGACCCCTACAATGAGCAGTTCTTC. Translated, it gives CASSSGDPYNEQFF.

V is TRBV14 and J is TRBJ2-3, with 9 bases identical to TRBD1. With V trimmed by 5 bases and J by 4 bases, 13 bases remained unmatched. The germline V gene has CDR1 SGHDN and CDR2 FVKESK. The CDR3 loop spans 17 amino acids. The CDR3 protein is CASSATGGLRGADTQYF. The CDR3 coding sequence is TGTGCCAGCAGCGCCACAGGGGGCTTACGGGGCGCAGATACGCAGTATTTT.

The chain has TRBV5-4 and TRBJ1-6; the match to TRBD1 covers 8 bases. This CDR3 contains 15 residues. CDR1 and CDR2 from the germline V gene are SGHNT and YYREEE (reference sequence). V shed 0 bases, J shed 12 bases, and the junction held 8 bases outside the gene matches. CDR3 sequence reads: CASSLGGGQAEPLHF. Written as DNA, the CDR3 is TGTGCCAGCAGCTTGGGGGGGGGACAGGCGGAACCCCTCCACTTT.

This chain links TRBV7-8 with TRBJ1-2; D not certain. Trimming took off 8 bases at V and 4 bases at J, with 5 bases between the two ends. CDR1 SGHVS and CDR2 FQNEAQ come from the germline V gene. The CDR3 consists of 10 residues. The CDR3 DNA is TGTGCCAGCGGAGTCTATGGCTACACCTTC. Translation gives CASGVYGYTF.

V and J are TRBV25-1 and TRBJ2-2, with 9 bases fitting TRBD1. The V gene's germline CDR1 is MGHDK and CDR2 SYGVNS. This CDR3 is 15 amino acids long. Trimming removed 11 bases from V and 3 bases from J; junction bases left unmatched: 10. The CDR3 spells CASNRGQGYTGELFF. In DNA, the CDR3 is TGTGCCTCGAATCGAGGACAGGGGTACACCGGGGAGCTGTTTTTT. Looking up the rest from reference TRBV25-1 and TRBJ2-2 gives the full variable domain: EADIYQTPRYLVIGTGKKITLECSQTMGHDKMYWYQQDPGMELHLIHYSYGVNSTEKGDLSSESTVSRIRTEHFPLTLESARPSHTSQYLCASNRGQGYTGELFFGEGSRLTVL.

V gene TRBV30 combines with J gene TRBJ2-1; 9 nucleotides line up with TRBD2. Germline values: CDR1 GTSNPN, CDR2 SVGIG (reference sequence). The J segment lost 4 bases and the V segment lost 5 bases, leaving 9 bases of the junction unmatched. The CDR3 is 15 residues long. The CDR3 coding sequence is TGTGCCTGGGGGGAGAGCGGGAGGATATACAATGAGCAGTTCTTC. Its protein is CAWGESGRIYNEQFF.

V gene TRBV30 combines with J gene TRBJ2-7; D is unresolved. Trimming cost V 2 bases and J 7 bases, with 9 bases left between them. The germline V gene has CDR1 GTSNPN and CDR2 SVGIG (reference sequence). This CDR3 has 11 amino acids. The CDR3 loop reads CAWSIQVEQYF. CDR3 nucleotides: TGTGCCTGGAGTATCCAGGTAGAGCAGTACTTC.

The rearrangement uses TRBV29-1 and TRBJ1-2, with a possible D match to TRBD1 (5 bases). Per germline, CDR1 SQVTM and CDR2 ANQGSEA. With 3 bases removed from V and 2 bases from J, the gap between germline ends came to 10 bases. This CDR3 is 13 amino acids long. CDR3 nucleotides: TGCAGCGTTGACGGAGGGGTGAACTATGGCTACACCTTC. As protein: CSVDGGVNYGYTF.

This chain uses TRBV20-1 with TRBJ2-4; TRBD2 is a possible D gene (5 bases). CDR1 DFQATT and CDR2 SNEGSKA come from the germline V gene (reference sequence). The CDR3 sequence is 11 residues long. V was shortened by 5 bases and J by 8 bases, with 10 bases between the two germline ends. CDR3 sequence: CSASGSDIQYF. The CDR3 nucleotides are TGCAGTGCTTCGGGATCGGACATTCAGTACTTC.

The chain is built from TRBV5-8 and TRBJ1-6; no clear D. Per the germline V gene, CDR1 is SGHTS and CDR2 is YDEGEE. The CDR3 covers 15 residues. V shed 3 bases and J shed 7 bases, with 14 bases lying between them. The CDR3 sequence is CASSSVRGPNSPLHF. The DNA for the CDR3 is TGTGCCAGCAGCTCCGTCCGGGGTCCGAATTCACCCCTCCACTTT. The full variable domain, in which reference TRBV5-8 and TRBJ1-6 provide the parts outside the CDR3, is EAGVTQSPTHLIKTRGQQATLRCSPISGHTSVYWYQQALGLGLQFLLWYDEGEERNRGNFPPRFSGRQFPNYSSELNVNALELEDSALYLCASSSVRGPNSPLHFGNGTRLTVT.

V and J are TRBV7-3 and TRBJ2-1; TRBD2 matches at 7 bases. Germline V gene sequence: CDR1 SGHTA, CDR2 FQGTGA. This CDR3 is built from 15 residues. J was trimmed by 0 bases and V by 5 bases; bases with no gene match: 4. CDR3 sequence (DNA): TGTGCCAGCAGCACCGGGGGGAGCTCCTACAATGAGCAGTTCTTC. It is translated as CASSTGGSSYNEQFF. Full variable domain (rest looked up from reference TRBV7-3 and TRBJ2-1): GAGVSQTPSNKVTEKGKYVELRCDPISGHTALYWYRQSLGQGPEFLIYFQGTGAADDSGLPNDRFFAVRPEGSVSTLKIQRTERGDSAVYLCASSTGGSSYNEQFFGPGTRLTVL.

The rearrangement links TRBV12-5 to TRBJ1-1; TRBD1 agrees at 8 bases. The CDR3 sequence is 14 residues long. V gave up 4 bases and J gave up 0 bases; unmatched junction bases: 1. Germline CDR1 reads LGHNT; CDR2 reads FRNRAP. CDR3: CASGSTGVNTEAFF. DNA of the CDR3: TGTGCTAGTGGTTCGACAGGGGTGAACACTGAAGCTTTCTTT.

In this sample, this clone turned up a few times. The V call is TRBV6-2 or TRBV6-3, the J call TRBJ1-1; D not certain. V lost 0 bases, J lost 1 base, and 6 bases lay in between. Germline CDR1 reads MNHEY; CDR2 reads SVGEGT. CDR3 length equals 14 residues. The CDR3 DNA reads TGTGCCAGCAGTTACTCAATCAGGAACACTGAAGCTTTCTTT. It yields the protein CASSYSIRNTEAFF.